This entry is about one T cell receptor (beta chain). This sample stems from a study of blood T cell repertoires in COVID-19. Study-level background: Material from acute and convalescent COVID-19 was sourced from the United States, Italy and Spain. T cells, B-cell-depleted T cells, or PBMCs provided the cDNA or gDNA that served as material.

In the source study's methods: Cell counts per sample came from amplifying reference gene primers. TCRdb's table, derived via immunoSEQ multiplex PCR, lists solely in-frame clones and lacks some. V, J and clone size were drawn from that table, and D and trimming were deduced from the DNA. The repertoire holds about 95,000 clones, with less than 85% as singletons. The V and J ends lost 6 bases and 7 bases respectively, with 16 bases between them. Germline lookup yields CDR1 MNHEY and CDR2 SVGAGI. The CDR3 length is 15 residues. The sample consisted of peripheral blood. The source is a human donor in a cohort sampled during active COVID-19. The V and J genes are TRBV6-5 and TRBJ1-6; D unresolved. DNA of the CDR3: TGTGCCAGCAGACTATCTGAGACGGCAAATTCACCCCTCCACTTT. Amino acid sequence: CASRLSETANSPLHF.